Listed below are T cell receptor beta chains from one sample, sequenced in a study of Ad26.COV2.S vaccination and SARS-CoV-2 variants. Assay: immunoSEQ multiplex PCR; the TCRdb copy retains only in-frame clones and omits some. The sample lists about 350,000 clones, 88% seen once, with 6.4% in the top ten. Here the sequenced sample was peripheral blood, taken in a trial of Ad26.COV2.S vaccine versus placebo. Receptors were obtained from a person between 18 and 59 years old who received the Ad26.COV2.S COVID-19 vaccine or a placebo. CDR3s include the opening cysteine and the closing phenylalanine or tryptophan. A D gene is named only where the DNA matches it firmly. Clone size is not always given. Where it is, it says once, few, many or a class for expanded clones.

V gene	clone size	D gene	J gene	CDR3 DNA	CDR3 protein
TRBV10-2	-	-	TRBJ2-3	TGCGCCAGCGGGAGAGGGAGCACAGATACGCAGTATTTT	CASGRGSTDTQYF
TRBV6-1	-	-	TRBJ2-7	TGTGCCAGCAGTGAATGGGTCCCACAGGAGGGCGAGCAGTACTTC	CASSEWVPQEGEQYF
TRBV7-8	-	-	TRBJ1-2	TGTGCCAGCAGCTTACTTCAGGCCACAGTGGGTTATGGCTACACCTTC	CASSLLQATVGYGYTF
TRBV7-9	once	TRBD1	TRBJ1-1	TGTGCCAGCAGCCCGGGACAGGGGGCGCCGGTGAACACTGAAGCTTTCTTT	CASSPGQGAPVNTEAFF
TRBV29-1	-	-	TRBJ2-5	TGCAGCGCATGGGACCAAGAGGCCCAGTACTTC	CSAWDQEAQYF
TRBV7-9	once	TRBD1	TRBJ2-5	TGTGCCAGCAGGGGGACAGGGGGAGACCATCAAGAGACCCAGTACTTC	CASRGTGGDHQETQYF
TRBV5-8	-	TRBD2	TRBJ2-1	TGTGCCAGCGGACCTATAACTAGCGGGGGAATTAATGAGCAGTTCTTC	CASGPITSGGINEQFF
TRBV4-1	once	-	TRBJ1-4	TGCGCCAGCAGCCAAGATCGTGAAGGGGGGGGAGAAAAACTGTTTTTT	CASSQDREGGGEKLFF
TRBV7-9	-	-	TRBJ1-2	TGTGCCAGCAGTGACCGATCTATCGCTAACTATGGCTACACCTTC	CASSDRSIANYGYTF
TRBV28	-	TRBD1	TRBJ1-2	TGTGCCAGCAGTTCCGGACAGGGGGCCAACTATGGCTACACCTTC	CASSSGQGANYGYTF
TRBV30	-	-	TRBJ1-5	TGTGCCTGGACTGGACAGTTGAATCAGCCCCAGCATTTT	CAWTGQLNQPQHF
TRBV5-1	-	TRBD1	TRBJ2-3	TGCGCCAGCAGCTTGTCGGACAGGGACACAGATACGCAGTATTTT	CASSLSDRDTDTQYF
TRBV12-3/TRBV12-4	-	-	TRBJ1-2	-	CASSLWGQGIF
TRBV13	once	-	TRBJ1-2	TGTGCCAGCAGCTTAGGGGCCGCAGGGGCGTACGGTGGCTACACCTTC	CASSLGAAGAYGGYTF
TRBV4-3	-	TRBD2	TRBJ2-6	TGCGCCCGCAGCCACGCGGGGGGAGGGGAGGGAGCCTCTGGGGCCAACGTCCTGACTTTC	CARSHAGGGEGASGANVLTF
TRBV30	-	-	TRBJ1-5	TGTGCCTGGAGTGTACGGCTAGGGAGCAATCAGCCCCAGCATTTT	CAWSVRLGSNQPQHF
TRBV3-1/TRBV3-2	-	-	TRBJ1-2	TGTGCCAGCAGCCAAGTCCGTAGAGGGACTTGGGTAGCGGCTAACTATGGCTACACCTTC	CASSQVRRGTWVAANYGYTF
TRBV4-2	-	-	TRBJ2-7	TGTGCCAGCAGCTTTAGGTCAGGGGGGCGGCCTTACGAGCAGTACTTC	CASSFRSGGRPYEQYF
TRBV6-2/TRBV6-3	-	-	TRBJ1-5	TGTGCCAGCAGCGGACAACCGGAGGCACTCACAGCCCAGCATTTT	CASSGQPEALTAQHF
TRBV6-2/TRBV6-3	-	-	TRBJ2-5	TGTGCCAGCAGTTCTTCCCTCTGGGGTAGTCGCAGTGGGACCCAGTACTTC	CASSSSLWGSRSGTQYF
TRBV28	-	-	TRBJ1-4	TGTGCCAGCAGTCCAGTCGTCGTTGTCGGAGAAAAACTGTTTTTT	CASSPVVVVGEKLFF
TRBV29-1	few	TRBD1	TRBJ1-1	TGCAGCGTCTCAGACAGGGGCAACACTGAAGCTTTCTTT	CSVSDRGNTEAFF
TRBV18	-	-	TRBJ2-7	TGTGCCAGCTCACCGGCCCTGGGAGACTACGAGCAGTACTTC	CASSPALGDYEQYF
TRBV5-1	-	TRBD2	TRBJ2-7	TGCGCCAGCAGCGGAACTAGCGGGTTTAACTCCTACGAGCAGTACTTC	CASSGTSGFNSYEQYF
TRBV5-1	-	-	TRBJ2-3	TGCGCCAGCAGCTTGGAGGCAGCTAGCACAGATACGCAGTATTTT	CASSLEAASTDTQYF
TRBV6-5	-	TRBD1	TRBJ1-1	TGTGCCAGCAGACCTTCTGGACAGGAGAACACTGAAGCTTTCTTT	CASRPSGQENTEAFF
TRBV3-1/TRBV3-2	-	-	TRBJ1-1	TGTGCCAGCAGCCAAGATCGTACAGACGCTTTCTTT	CASSQDRTDAFF
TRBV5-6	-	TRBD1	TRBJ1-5	TGTGCCAGCAGCCCAGGGGGGGGATTGAATCAGCCCCAGCATTTT	CASSPGGGLNQPQHF
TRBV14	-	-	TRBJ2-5	TGTGCCAGCAGCCGCTTTTTGGGGGGGCGCTCGGAGACCCAGTACTTC	CASSRFLGGRSETQYF
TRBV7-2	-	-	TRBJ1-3	TGTGCCAGCAGCTTAGTCGGGGGGCGCACTGGAAACACCATATATTTT	CASSLVGGRTGNTIYF
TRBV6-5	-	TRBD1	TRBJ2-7	TGTGCCAGCAGAGAGGACAGGGTGGACTTC	CASREDRVDF
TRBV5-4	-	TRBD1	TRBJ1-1	TGTGCCAGCAGCTTGGATCGACAGGGGGACACTGAAGCTTTCTTT	CASSLDRQGDTEAFF
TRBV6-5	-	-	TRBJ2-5	TGTGCCAGCAGTTACAGGGTCGGGGTGGAGACCCAGTACTTC	CASSYRVGVETQYF
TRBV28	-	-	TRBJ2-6	TGTGCCAGCAGTTCTGGGGGTTCTGGGGCCAACGTCCTGACTTTC	CASSSGGSGANVLTF
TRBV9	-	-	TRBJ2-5	TGTGCCAGCAGCGCCAGAATCCAAGAGACCCAGTACTTC	CASSARIQETQYF
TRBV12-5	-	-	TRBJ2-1	TGTGCTAGTGGTTTGGATCAGGCGGGGACCTACAATGAGCAGTTCTTC	CASGLDQAGTYNEQFF
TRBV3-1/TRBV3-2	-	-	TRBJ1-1	TGTGCCAGCAGCACCGTTTTCCAGGCGAGCACTGAAGCTTTCTTT	CASSTVFQASTEAFF
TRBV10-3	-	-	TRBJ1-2	TGTGCCATCACCCTTGACAGGACCTATGGCTACACCTTC	CAITLDRTYGYTF
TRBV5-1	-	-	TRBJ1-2	TGCGCCAGCAGCTCAAGTCTCCCGGGGGTCGGTCACCGGGGCTACACCTTC	CASSSSLPGVGHRGYTF
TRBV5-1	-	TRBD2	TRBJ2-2	TGCGCCAGCAGCTCCTCGACTAGCCAAGGGGAGCTGTTTTTT	CASSSSTSQGELFF
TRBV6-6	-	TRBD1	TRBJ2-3	TGTGCCAGCAGTCAAAGACACTACACAGGGGGAGCGGTAGATACGCAGTATTTT	CASSQRHYTGGAVDTQYF
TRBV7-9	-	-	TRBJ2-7	TGTGCCAGCAGCCGTGGTTCCCCAGTCTCCTACGAGCAGTACTTC	CASSRGSPVSYEQYF
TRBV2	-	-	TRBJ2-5	TGTGCCAGCATCCTCAAAGAGACCCAGTACTTC	CASILKETQYF
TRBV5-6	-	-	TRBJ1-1	TGTGCCAGCAGCCGAGAGGAGAACACTGAAGCTTTCTTT	CASSREENTEAFF
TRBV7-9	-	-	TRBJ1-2	TGTGCCAGCAGCGTTATGGGGGTACCCTATGGCTACACCTTC	CASSVMGVPYGYTF
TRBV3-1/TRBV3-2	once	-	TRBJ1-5	TGTGCCAGCAGCTCGAGCGGACGGAGCAATCAGCCCCAGCATTTT	CASSSSGRSNQPQHF
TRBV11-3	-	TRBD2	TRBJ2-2	TGTGCCAGCAGCTTTGCCGGGACTAGTCGCACCGGGGAGCTGTTTTTT	CASSFAGTSRTGELFF
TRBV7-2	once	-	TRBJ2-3	TGTGCCAGCAGCTCACCTCTTTCAGGGGATAGCTGGACAGATACGCAGTATTTT	CASSSPLSGDSWTDTQYF
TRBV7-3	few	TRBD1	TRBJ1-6	TGTGCCAGCAGCCCGGGACAGGGTGATAATTCACCCCTCCACTTT	CASSPGQGDNSPLHF
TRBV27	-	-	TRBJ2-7	TGTGCCAGCAGTCCCGGGACAACCGTCTACGAGCAGTACTTC	CASSPGTTVYEQYF
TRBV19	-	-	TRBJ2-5	TGTGCCAGTAGTACCGGGACGCGGGGTCCCCAGTACTTC	CASSTGTRGPQYF
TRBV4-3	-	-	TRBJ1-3	TGCGCCAGCAGCCAAGATCCTCAGGGCGGAAACACCATATATTTT	CASSQDPQGGNTIYF
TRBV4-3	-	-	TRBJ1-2	TGCGCCAGCAGCCAAGATCCTCACCGGACCGGGGGTCTACCGGGCTACACCTTC	CASSQDPHRTGGLPGYTF